This T cell receptor beta chain was sequenced in a study of blood T cells in healthy people across ages. Study-level points and caveats: TCR beta diversity tracked closely with naive T cell percentage. PBMCs were not sorted, which prevented a conclusive comparison of naive versus antigen-experienced cells.

Per sample, at least 5.5 micrograms of total RNA were extracted. For this clonotype: Its antigen is still unknown.

A second 7 to 11 cycle PCR used barcoded and J-beta primers. TCRdb redid the calling of the 5' RACE reads with MiXCR, one entry per CDR3 protein. The sample records roughly 1.6 million distinct CDR3 sequences, roughly 32% being singletons. Germline lookup yields CDR1 DFQATT and CDR2 SNEGSKA (reference sequence). The CDR3 runs 15 residues. The sequence derives from a woman aged 30 to 39 in good health. J is TRBJ2-4 and V is TRBV20-1; TRBD1 is a possible D gene (5 bases). The last part of the DNA fits TRBJ2-7 better; the J call may be wrong. Sequencing was carried out using blood. CDR3 sequence: CSARVGRYGTYEQYF. CDR3 coding DNA: TGCAGTGCTAGAGTGGGGCGATACGGAACCTACGAGCAGTACTTC.